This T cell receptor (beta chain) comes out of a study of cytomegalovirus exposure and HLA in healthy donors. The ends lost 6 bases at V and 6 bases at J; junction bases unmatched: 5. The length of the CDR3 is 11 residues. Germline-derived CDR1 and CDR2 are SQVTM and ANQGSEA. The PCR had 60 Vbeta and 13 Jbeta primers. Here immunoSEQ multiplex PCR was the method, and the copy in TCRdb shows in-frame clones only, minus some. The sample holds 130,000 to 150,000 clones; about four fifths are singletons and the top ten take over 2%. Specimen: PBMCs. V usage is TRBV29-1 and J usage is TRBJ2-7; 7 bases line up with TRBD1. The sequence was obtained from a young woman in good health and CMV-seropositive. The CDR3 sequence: CSVVTGFEQYF. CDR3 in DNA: TGCAGCGTCGTGACAGGGTTCGAGCAGTACTTC.